The clone carrying this T cell receptor beta chain was observed once. Its antigen is undetermined. Data came from immunoSEQ multiplex PCR; TCRdb stores just in-frame clones and leaves some out. The table includes around 140,000 clones, 85% to 95% detected once. The sample comes from a study of OX40 agonist ivuxolimab in advanced cancers. As for the study in general: Partial response was recorded in three patients: one hepatocellular carcinoma and two cutaneous melanoma cases. Findings and caveats of the study: Partial responders at 0.1-3.0 mg/kg had among the lowest clonal expansion. Expanded clones belonging to CD8+ T cells outnumbered, on average, those of CD4+.

CDR1 is SEHNR and CDR2 is FQNEAQ in the germline V gene (reference sequence). This CDR3 region has 16 residues. V was clipped by 5 bases and J by 5 bases, with 19 bases between them. This material consisted of CD4+ or CD8+ T cells sorted from blood, taken in a trial of the OX40 agonist ivuxolimab. The source is an adult with an advanced solid tumor such as melanoma, head and neck, liver or kidney cancer. This rearrangement joins TRBV7-9 to TRBJ1-3, with a tentative D call TRBD1 (6 bases). The CDR3 here is CASSTPRGGGRNTIYF. The CDR3 region has the DNA TGTGCCAGCAGCACCCCTCGGGGGGGCGGGAGAAACACCATATATTTT.